This TCR beta chain was sequenced during a study of blood T cell repertoires in COVID-19. Study in general: Researchers got acute and convalescent COVID-19 samples from the United States, Italy and Spain.

Original handling: Reference gene primer amplification gave estimated nucleated cell counts. TCRdb keeps only in-frame clones here, not all; method: immunoSEQ multiplex PCR. The V and J calls and clone size come from that table; D and trimming were worked out from the DNA. This table holds about 150,000 clones, around 81% found once. This CDR3 is 15 amino acids long. Trimming cost V 1 base and J 4 bases, with 12 bases left between them. Germline CDR1 SGHNT, CDR2 YENEEA. The sample holds many counts of this clone. The specimen sequenced was peripheral blood. The chain couples TRBV11-3 to TRBJ2-3; D is perhaps TRBD1 (5 bases). The receptor was isolated from a man between 60 and 70 years old with active or convalescent COVID-19. The CDR3 region has the DNA TGTGCCAGCAGCTTAGGGCTGGACATAGCAGATACGCAGTATTTT. Its protein product is CASSLGLDIADTQYF.